This TCR beta chain originates from a study of CD8+CD57+ T cells in acquired aplastic anemia. Findings of the study overall: Patients versus controls showed no significant CD8+ Simpson's diversity difference.

Genomic DNA served as template for TCR beta VDJ and CDR3 profiling. Using its own MiXCR run on the reads, TCRdb lists one record per CDR3 protein. The sample has 200,000 to 300,000 distinct CDR3 sequences, about 80% seen once; the top ten hold 40% to 50%. A remark on this clonotype: Its matching antigen is unknown.

The authors sequenced patients whose flow cytometry had shown CD8+CD57+ cell expansion. The blood sampling took place in patients who had so far received no therapy. Deletions cut 6 bases from V and 16 bases from J, with 28 bases between. The germline CDR1 and CDR2 sequences are SEHNR and FQNEAQ (reference sequence). CDR3 length: 15 residues. This TCR was recovered from a human donor with aplastic anemia. The rearrangement uses TRBV7-9 and TRBJ2-1; D tentatively fits TRBD1 or TRBD2 (6 bases each). Sequenced: sorted CD4+, CD8+, or CD8+CD57+ T cells (not recorded which) from PBMCs. CDR3 sequence: CASSIRGPATSDGFF. CDR3 DNA: TGTGCCAGCAGTATACGGGGGCCGGCAACATCAGATGGCTTCTTC. The full variable domain, completed using reference TRBV7-9 and TRBJ2-1, is DTGVSQNPRHKITKRGQNVTFRCDPISEHNRLYWYRQTLGQGPEFLTYFQNEAQLEKSRLLSDRFSAERPKGSFSTLEIQRTEQGDSAMYLCASSIRGPATSDGFFGPGTRLTVL.